These 9 T cell receptor beta chains were all obtained from the same sample, sequenced in a study of cytomegalovirus exposure and HLA in healthy donors. This PCR relied on a set of 60 Vbeta primers and 13 Jbeta primers. This table comes from immunoSEQ multiplex PCR, and its TCRdb copy is limited to in-frame clones, with some not included. The data hold about 110,000 clones, with 79% observed a single time. Sequenced material: PBMCs. All receptors derive from a woman between 35 and 50 years old in good health and CMV-seronegative.

The CDR3 DNA sequence: TGCGCCAGCAGCCCCAGGGGGGACGACACTGAAGCTTTCTTT. It specifies CASSPRGDDTEAFF. The chain joins TRBV5-1 to TRBJ1-1; 7 nucleotides agree with TRBD1. The CDR3 consists of 14 residues. Germline V gene sequence: CDR1 SGHRS, CDR2 YFSETQ. Trimming cost V 4 bases and J 3 bases; bases outside gene matches: 6.

In its sample, this clone was seen once. J is TRBJ1-1 and V is TRBV6-5; 8 bases are a match to TRBD1. From germline, CDR1 is MNHEY and CDR2 SVGAGI. This CDR3 has 15 amino acids. Trimming cost V 8 bases and J 2 bases; bases outside gene matches: 10. The CDR3, as DNA: TGTGCCAGCTTCTTGAGGGACAGGCCTAACACTGAAGCTTTCTTT. This translates into CASFLRDRPNTEAFF.

The table lists this clone with a few counts. The chain employs TRBV30 and TRBJ1-1, with a weak D call TRBD1 (5 bases). This CDR3 has 13 amino acids. The germline V and J ends were trimmed by 2 bases and 2 bases, with 9 bases remaining between them. CDR1 is GTSNPN and CDR2 is SVGIG in the germline V gene (reference sequence). CDR3 sequence (DNA): TGTGCCTGGAGTTGGACACCTAACACTGAAGCTTTCTTT. Encoded protein: CAWSWTPNTEAFF.

The V gene is TRBV7-9, the J gene TRBJ1-4; 8 bases line up with TRBD1. The CDR3 covers 14 residues. With V trimmed by 1 base and J by 6 bases, 1 base remained unmatched. Germline loops: CDR1 SEHNR, CDR2 FQNEAQ (reference sequence). DNA of the CDR3: TGTGCCAGCAGCTTAGGGACAGGGCATGAAAAACTGTTTTTT. Amino acids: CASSLGTGHEKLFF.

The chain is built from TRBV15 and TRBJ2-7; 8 bases are shared with TRBD2. In germline, CDR1 is LNHNV, CDR2 YYDKDF (reference sequence). V lost 4 bases, J lost 5 bases, and 10 bases stayed unmatched. CDR3 length equals 15 residues. The CDR3 nucleotides read TGTGCCACCAGCATGGGCCCAGCGGGAGCCCACGAGCAGTACTTC. This codes for CATSMGPAGAHEQYF.

This clone was counted between two and nine times. The chain joins TRBV10-2 to TRBJ2-5; D is ambiguous. Germline CDR1 WSHSY, CDR2 SAAADI. V was trimmed by 4 bases and J by 5 bases, leaving 14 bases between them. The CDR3 sequence is 14 residues long. The CDR3: CASSGKVAGETQYF. As DNA, the CDR3 is TGCGCCAGCAGTGGAAAGGTGGCCGGGGAGACCCAGTACTTC.

This clone has a single count. The chain joins TRBV5-6 to TRBJ1-4; D perhaps matches TRBD1 (6 bases). The CDR3 consists of 13 residues. The V and J ends lost 2 bases and 10 bases respectively, with 12 bases between them. CDR1 and CDR2 from the germline V gene are SGHDT and YYEEEE. CDR3 DNA: TGTGCCAGCAGCTTCCCACAGGGTGGAAAACTGTTTTTT. Amino acids: CASSFPQGGKLFF.

DNA of the CDR3: TGTGCCAGTAGTATACACTCTGGAAACACCATATATTTT. It yields the protein CASSIHSGNTIYF. The rearrangement links TRBV19 to TRBJ1-3, with D unclear. Germline CDR1 and CDR2: LNHDA and SQIVND (reference sequence). V lost 2 bases to trimming and J lost 0 bases, with 2 bases between them. This CDR3 is built from 13 residues.

This chain joins TRBV7-9 and TRBJ1-1; D uncertain. The V and J ends lost 1 base and 1 base respectively, with 7 bases between them. The CDR3 sequence is 14 residues long. The V gene's germline CDR1 is SEHNR and CDR2 FQNEAQ (reference sequence). CDR3 amino acids: CASSLVAGNTEAFF. Written as DNA, the CDR3 is TGTGCCAGCAGCTTAGTCGCAGGGAACACTGAAGCTTTCTTT.